Below are 20 T cell receptor beta chains sequenced from a single sample in a study of early T cells in non-severe SARS-CoV-2 infection. TCRdb analysed the 5' RACE reads with MiXCR anew, one entry per CDR3 protein. The sample has fewer than 25,000 distinct CDR3 sequences, around 6% seen once. The starting material was whole blood, obtained at baseline. These receptors originate from an adult who was a healthcare worker with PCR-confirmed SARS-CoV-2 infection or an uninfected control (not recorded which).

The chain is built from TRBV10-3 and TRBJ2-7; D is perhaps TRBD1 (6 bases). V was clipped by 4 bases and J by 2 bases, with 9 bases between them. This CDR3 comprises 13 residues. Germline CDR1 ENHRY, CDR2 SYGVKD. CDR3 nucleotide sequence: TGTGCCATCAGTGGGACAGCCACCTACGAGCAGTACTTC. Its translation is CAISGTATYEQYF.

The chain is built from TRBV2 and TRBJ1-1; no reliable D call. Germline loops: CDR1 SNHLY, CDR2 FYNNEI. This CDR3 is 13 amino acids long. V was trimmed by 8 bases and J by 0 bases, leaving 10 bases between them. CDR3 sequence: CASQRSMNTEAFF. The CDR3 DNA reads TGTGCCAGCCAGAGGAGCATGAACACTGAAGCTTTCTTT.

This chain links TRBV30 with TRBJ1-4, with TRBD1 as a possible D gene (5 bases). The V gene lost 0 bases and the J gene lost 7 bases, with 9 bases spanning the gap. CDR1 and CDR2 (germline): GTSNPN, SVGIG (reference sequence). This CDR3 is 13 amino acids long. The CDR3 is CAWSVDGGEKLFF. The CDR3 nucleotides are TGTGCCTGGAGTGTGGACGGGGGTGAAAAACTGTTTTTT.

This clonotype appeared many times. This chain connects TRBV19 to TRBJ2-1, with TRBD2 matching 7 bases. V shed 7 bases and J 3 bases; nucleotides not matched to a gene: 9. CDR3 length: 15 residues. CDR1 is LNHDA and CDR2 is SQIVND in the germline V gene (reference sequence). CDR3 bases: TGTGCCAGTACTTCAAGCGGGGCGAACTACAATGAGCAGTTCTTC. Translated, it gives CASTSSGANYNEQFF.

V gene TRBV7-6 combines with J gene TRBJ2-5; D tentatively reads TRBD1 or TRBD2 (5 bases each). Between the trimmed V and J ends, which lost 10 bases and 1 base, there was a span of 13 bases. From germline, CDR1 is SGHVS and CDR2 FNYEAQ. The CDR3 spans 13 residues. CDR3 sequence: CAILGRPQETQYF. The CDR3 DNA reads TGTGCCATCCTGGGACGGCCCCAAGAGACCCAGTACTTC.

Ten or more counts support this clonotype. The chain carries TRBV7-9 and TRBJ2-3; D remains unclear. The CDR3 runs to 12 residues. Germline V gene lookup returns CDR1 SEHNR and CDR2 FQNEAQ (reference sequence). The V end was cut by 5 bases, the J end by 3 bases, with 6 bases between. The chain's CDR3 is CASSAGTDTQYF. The DNA of the CDR3 is TGTGCCAGCAGCGCCGGTACAGATACGCAGTATTTT.

The CDR3 region is CSAEFPGLRVQETQYF. In nucleotides, the CDR3 is TGCAGTGCCGAGTTTCCGGGACTCCGGGTGCAAGAGACCCAGTACTTC. The V gene is TRBV20-1, the J gene TRBJ2-5; tentative D call: TRBD2 (6 bases). Trimming shortened V by 6 bases and J by 2 bases, and 22 bases separated the two germline ends. This CDR3 comprises 16 residues. Germline assignment: CDR1 DFQATT and CDR2 SNEGSKA (reference sequence).

This clonotype counts as medium-sized. The CDR3 DNA reads TGTGCCAGCAGCTTCGGACAGTACTACGAGCAGTACTTC. Protein sequence: CASSFGQYYEQYF. The V call is TRBV7-2, the J call TRBJ2-7, with D possibly TRBD1 on 6 matching bases. Per germline, CDR1 SGHTA and CDR2 FQGNSA. The germline V and J ends were trimmed by 3 bases and 3 bases, with 9 bases remaining between them. This CDR3 is built from 13 residues.

This clonotype was found a few times. This chain links TRBV12-3 or TRBV12-4 with TRBJ2-1; 9 bases match TRBD1. Germline trimming cut 2 bases from V and 10 bases from J; bases unmatched to any gene: 9. This CDR3 is built from 15 residues. CDR3 in amino acids: CASSLSGQGAREQFF. Written as DNA, the CDR3 is TGTGCCAGCAGTTTATCGGGACAGGGTGCCAGGGAGCAGTTCTTC.

The chain uses TRBV20-1 and TRBJ1-5; D is possibly TRBD1 (5 bases). The length of the CDR3 is 14 residues. CDR1 and CDR2 from the germline V gene are DFQATT and SNEGSKA (reference sequence). Trimming took 7 bases from V and 9 from J, leaving 22 bases between them. CDR3 amino acids: CSVPPAYPQGPQHF. CDR3 coding DNA: TGCAGTGTCCCCCCGGCCTACCCCCAGGGGCCCCAGCATTTT.

This clonotype was seen ten or more times. V usage is TRBV13 and J usage is TRBJ2-7; D possibly corresponds to TRBD2 (5 bases). Germline V lookup: CDR1 PRHDT, CDR2 FYEKMQ (reference sequence). Trimming took 5 bases from V and 9 from J, leaving 17 bases between them. This CDR3 has 13 amino acids. CDR3 sequence reads: CASSPRGARGQYF. For the CDR3, the DNA is TGTGCCAGCAGCCCTCGAGGCGCCCGGGGGCAGTACTTC.

This clonotype was seen at least ten times. This chain joins TRBV20-1 and TRBJ2-7; D possibly uses TRBD1 or TRBD2 (5 bases each). The length of the CDR3 is 14 residues. Germline values: CDR1 DFQATT, CDR2 SNEGSKA (reference sequence). V lost 0 bases and J lost 2, with 11 bases in between. The CDR3 reads CSARDLGETYEQYF. The DNA of the CDR3 is TGCAGTGCTAGAGATCTAGGGGAGACCTACGAGCAGTACTTC.

This clonotype was counted a few times. This sequence joins TRBV30 and TRBJ2-7; D gene ambiguous. V was clipped by 2 bases and J by 9 bases, with 11 bases between them. Per the germline V gene, CDR1 is GTSNPN and CDR2 is SVGIG (reference sequence). The CDR3 totals 11 residues. The CDR3 spells CAWSPRHLQYF. Here the CDR3 DNA reads TGTGCCTGGAGTCCTCGACACTTGCAGTACTTC.

This clonotype was detected ten times or more. The chain recombines TRBV29-1 with TRBJ2-3; the match to TRBD2 covers 9 bases. Germline V gives CDR1 SQVTM, CDR2 ANQGSEA. The CDR3 runs 14 residues. V shed 7 bases, J shed 1 base, and the junction held 6 bases outside the gene matches. In DNA form, the CDR3 reads TGCAGCGCCGAAGCGGGGGGCCGCACAGATACGCAGTATTTT. Its translation: CSAEAGGRTDTQYF.

This clonotype showed up many times. The chain links TRBV12-3 or TRBV12-4 to TRBJ2-2; D remains ambiguous. The germline V and J ends were trimmed by 8 bases and 5 bases, with 15 bases remaining between them. The CDR3 has 14 amino acids. The CDR3 spells CASLWQPGTGELFF. Written as DNA, the CDR3 is TGTGCCAGCCTATGGCAGCCTGGGACCGGGGAGCTGTTTTTT.

The gene calls are TRBV3-1 and TRBJ2-5; tentative D call: TRBD2 (5 bases). Germline V CDR1 and CDR2: LGHDT, YNNKEL (reference sequence). Trimming stripped 4 bases from V and 5 bases from J, with 8 bases between. The CDR3 contains 12 residues. CDR3 nucleotide sequence: TGTGCCAGCAGCCTAAGGAGGGAGACCCAGTACTTC. It encodes CASSLRRETQYF.

This clonotype was recorded many times. The gene calls are TRBV29-1 and TRBJ2-3, with D perhaps TRBD2 (5 bases). This CDR3 comprises 14 residues. The ends were cut back, 7 bases at V and 5 bases at J, with 19 bases in the middle. Germline values: CDR1 SQVTM, CDR2 ANQGSEA. In DNA, the CDR3 is TGCAGCGCCGACCATCGAGGGCTTGGAGATACGCAGTATTTT. Its protein product is CSADHRGLGDTQYF.

This clonotype was found many times. V gene TRBV14 combines with J gene TRBJ1-2; D possibly corresponds to TRBD1 (5 bases). This CDR3 region has 15 residues. Trimming removed 1 base at V and 8 bases at J, with 17 bases between. Germline V CDR1 and CDR2: SGHDN, FVKESK. Written as DNA, the CDR3 is TGTGCCAGCAGCCAAGGGGGCCTGGACGGACAAGGCTACACCTTC. Translation: CASSQGGLDGQGYTF.

This clonotype showed up just a few times. The V call is TRBV7-8, the J call TRBJ2-7, with no clear D. The CDR3 spans 15 residues. V was shortened by 3 bases and J by 2 bases, with 14 bases between the two germline ends. Germline assignment: CDR1 SGHVS and CDR2 FQNEAQ. CDR3 amino acids: CASSFPGKEAYEQYF. The CDR3 DNA follows: TGTGCCAGCAGCTTCCCGGGCAAAGAAGCCTACGAGCAGTACTTC.

This clonotype was detected ten times or more. The gene calls are TRBV20-1 and TRBJ1-5, with TRBD1 matching over 8 bases. CDR3 length equals 15 residues. The V segment lost 6 bases and the J segment 2 bases; nucleotides outside the gene matches: 9. Looked up from germline, CDR1 is DFQATT and CDR2 is SNEGSKA (reference sequence). The CDR3 here is CSAEQGVVGNQPQHF. The CDR3 DNA reads as TGCAGTGCAGAACAGGGGGTGGTTGGCAATCAGCCCCAGCATTTT.